These 26 T cell receptor beta chains came from one sample sequenced in a study of T-cell memory formation after mild COVID-19. TCRdb redid the calling of the 5' RACE reads with MiXCR, one entry per CDR3 protein. The profile shows around 410,000 distinct CDR3 sequences, more than 20% of them singletons. The sample consisted of PBMCs or a T cell subset sorted from them (not recorded which). The receptors derive from an adult woman who had mild COVID-19 (a few samples of this study predate the infection). Cell type and time point are not known.

This clonotype occurred a few times. The CDR3 DNA reads TGCGCCAGCAGCTTGTACCGGGACAACTCCTACGAGCAGTACTTC. As protein: CASSLYRDNSYEQYF. The chain links TRBV5-1 to TRBJ2-7; maybe TRBD1 (6 bases). V was cut by 1 base and J by 0 bases, with 11 bases left in between. The length of the CDR3 is 15 residues. Germline V gene lookup returns CDR1 SGHRS and CDR2 YFSETQ.

This clonotype came up a few times. The chain joins TRBV6-2 or TRBV6-3 to TRBJ2-2; 8 bases fit TRBD2. CDR1 and CDR2 (germline): MNHEY, SVGEGT. V was pared by 4 bases and J by 0 bases, with 4 bases of the junction left unmatched. CDR3 length: 16 amino acids. The CDR3 nucleotides read TGTGCCAGCAGTTCGGGGGGACTAGCGAACACCGGGGAGCTGTTTTTT. It translates to CASSSGGLANTGELFF.

The V gene is TRBV3-1, the J gene TRBJ2-1; D is ambiguous. Germline-derived CDR1 and CDR2 are LGHDT and YNNKEL (reference sequence). This CDR3 is 13 amino acids long. V was clipped by 2 bases and J by 8 bases, with 10 bases between them. CDR3 sequence (DNA): TGTGCCAGCAGCCAAAATAAGAATCATGAGCAGTTCTTC. The encoded protein is CASSQNKNHEQFF.

This clonotype turned up a few times. The chain employs TRBV20-1 and TRBJ2-7; TRBD1 agrees at 8 bases. The length of the CDR3 is 15 residues. Trimming removed 4 bases from V and 0 bases from J; junction bases left unmatched: 8. CDR1 is DFQATT, CDR2 SNEGSKA, per germline (reference sequence). The CDR3 coding sequence is TGCAGTGCTACCCGAGACAGGGGCGACTCCTACGAGCAGTACTTC. It translates to CSATRDRGDSYEQYF.

This clonotype turned up a few times. This chain links TRBV3-1 with TRBJ2-1; D is possibly TRBD1 (6 bases). This CDR3 spans 17 amino acids. Between the trimmed V and J ends, which lost 1 base and 1 base, there was a span of 14 bases. CDR1 and CDR2 (germline): LGHDT, YNNKEL (reference sequence). CDR3 in amino acids: CASSQVFLQGSYNEQFF. The CDR3 DNA reads TGTGCCAGCAGCCAAGTATTCCTTCAGGGGTCCTACAATGAGCAGTTCTTC.

This clonotype was seen a few times. The V and J genes are TRBV19 and TRBJ2-3; D may correspond to TRBD1 or TRBD2 (6 bases each). The germline V gene encodes CDR1 LNHDA and CDR2 SQIVND (reference sequence). V was clipped by 3 bases and J by 2 bases, with 9 bases between them. The length of the CDR3 is 14 residues. The CDR3 bases are TGTGCCAGTAGTATTTCGGGGGCCACAGATACGCAGTATTTT. This translates into CASSISGATDTQYF.

This chain joins TRBV6-5 and TRBJ1-1; TRBD1 aligns across 9 bases. Per the germline V gene, CDR1 is MNHEY and CDR2 is SVGAGI. The CDR3 spans 13 residues. Trimming cost V 7 bases and J 5 bases; bases outside gene matches: 5. In DNA, the CDR3 is TGTGCCAGCATTGGGACAGGGAGAACTGAAGCTTTCTTT. The encoded protein is CASIGTGRTEAFF.

J is TRBJ2-3 and V is TRBV6-6; the match to TRBD2 covers 8 bases. V dropped 5 bases and J dropped 4; count of bases not matched to a gene: 5. The germline V gene has CDR1 MNHNY and CDR2 SVGAGI (reference sequence). The CDR3 length is 14 residues. CDR3 DNA: TGTGCCAGCAGTCCCAGCGGGGGCTCAGATACGCAGTATTTT. Amino acids: CASSPSGGSDTQYF.

This clonotype was observed a few times. The chain employs TRBV4-3 and TRBJ1-4, with D possibly being TRBD1 (5 bases). CDR1 and CDR2 (germline): LGHNA, YSLEER. V lost 0 bases to trimming and J lost 7 bases, with 15 bases between them. This CDR3 region has 16 residues. This chain's CDR3 is CASSQDNQGRSEKLFF. The CDR3 coding sequence is TGCGCCAGCAGCCAAGATAATCAGGGACGGAGTGAAAAACTGTTTTTT.

The rearrangement uses TRBV11-2 and TRBJ2-1, with D possibly matching TRBD2 (6 bases). Germline lookup yields CDR1 SGHAT and CDR2 FQNNGV. This CDR3 is 12 amino acids long. Trimming left V 5 bases short and J 12 bases short, with 14 bases between. CDR3 in DNA: TGTGCCAGCAGCCCAGCAGGGACTTGGCAGTTCTTC. It yields the protein CASSPAGTWQFF.

This chain links TRBV9 with TRBJ2-3; D might be TRBD2 (5 bases). The germline V gene encodes CDR1 SGDLS and CDR2 YYNGEE. V shed 4 bases and J shed 6 bases, with 15 bases lying between them. The CDR3 has 14 amino acids. The CDR3 here is CASSPRTYDDTQYF. The DNA for the CDR3 is TGTGCCAGCAGCCCAAGGACTTACGACGATACGCAGTATTTT.

The chain carries TRBV3-1 and TRBJ1-1; TRBD1 might be the D (5 bases). Trimming left V 1 base short and J 1 base short, with 10 bases between. CDR3 length: 15 amino acids. Germline lookup yields CDR1 LGHDT and CDR2 YNNKEL (reference sequence). Written as DNA, the CDR3 is TGTGCCAGCAGCCAAGGGGCAGGACAGAACACTGAAGCTTTCTTT. As protein: CASSQGAGQNTEAFF.

The rearrangement joins TRBV3-1 to TRBJ2-1; 13 nucleotides line up with TRBD2. V trimming: 3 bases; J trimming: 0 bases; junction bases outside the gene matches: 11. The CDR3 has 20 amino acids. Germline assignment: CDR1 LGHDT and CDR2 YNNKEL (reference sequence). The DNA of the CDR3 is TGTGCCAGCAGCCACCTGACTAGCGGGGGGCCCCGAAGCTCCTACAATGAGCAGTTCTTC. Translated, it gives CASSHLTSGGPRSSYNEQFF.

This chain uses TRBV4-3 with TRBJ1-3, with TRBD1 identical over 9 bases. This CDR3 has 16 amino acids. Unmatched junction bases numbered 3, after V lost 0 bases and J lost 3 bases. Germline CDR1 and CDR2: LGHNA and YSLEER. The CDR3 nucleotides read TGCGCCAGCAGCCAAGAAGCGGGACAGGGTGGAAACACCATATATTTT. Encoded protein: CASSQEAGQGGNTIYF.

The J gene is TRBJ2-1, the V gene TRBV30; possible D gene TRBD2, 5 bases. The germline V gene has CDR1 GTSNPN and CDR2 SVGIG (reference sequence). The CDR3 covers 12 residues. V dropped 6 bases and J dropped 6 bases, with 12 bases sitting between them. CDR3 amino acids: CACKARGNEQFF. The CDR3 DNA reads as TGTGCCTGTAAGGCACGGGGCAATGAGCAGTTCTTC.

This clonotype was detected many times. The chain carries TRBV12-3 or TRBV12-4 and TRBJ2-1; the D is unclear. V gave up 1 base and J gave up 4 bases, with 8 bases separating them. The CDR3 is 14 residues long. The DNA of the CDR3 is TGTGCCAGCAGTTTAGAAGTCGGGTACAATGAGCAGTTCTTC. Its protein is CASSLEVGYNEQFF.

The chain joins TRBV3-1 to TRBJ2-5; D ambiguous. The germline V and J ends were trimmed by 0 bases and 7 bases, with 9 bases remaining between them. Germline assignment: CDR1 LGHDT and CDR2 YNNKEL (reference sequence). The CDR3 consists of 13 residues. CDR3 DNA sequence: TGTGCCAGCAGCCAAGATGTAGAGACGACCCAGTACTTC. It codes for CASSQDVETTQYF.

This clonotype was counted between two and nine times. This rearrangement joins TRBV4-2 to TRBJ2-1; the D gene is possibly TRBD2 (5 bases). Per germline, CDR1 LGHNA and CDR2 YNFKEQ. V was trimmed by 0 bases and J by 5 bases, leaving 11 bases between them. The CDR3 length is 15 residues. CDR3 in DNA: TGTGCCAGCAGCCAAGAATGGTTAGCGAACAATGAGCAGTTCTTC. This gives the protein CASSQEWLANNEQFF.

This clonotype was recorded many times. V and J are TRBV14 and TRBJ2-7, with 7 bases lining up with TRBD1. This CDR3 is 16 amino acids long. The V gene end was trimmed by 4 bases and the J gene end by 4 bases; junction bases not matched to a gene: 13. Per the germline V gene, CDR1 is SGHDN and CDR2 is FVKESK. CDR3 sequence: CASSPSARGGIYEQYF. Here the CDR3 DNA reads TGTGCCAGCAGCCCGAGCGCGAGAGGGGGCATATACGAGCAGTACTTC.

The chain is built from TRBV5-6 and TRBJ1-5, with unresolved D. Germline V gene sequence: CDR1 SGHDT, CDR2 YYEEEE. The CDR3 runs 14 residues. The V gene lost 0 bases and the J gene lost 5 bases, with 9 bases spanning the gap. In nucleotides, the CDR3 is TGTGCCAGCAGCTTGGCGGTGGGTGATCAGCCCCAGCATTTT. Its translation: CASSLAVGDQPQHF. Full variable domain (rest looked up from reference TRBV5-6 and TRBJ1-5): DAGVTQSPTHLIKTRGQQVTLRCSPKSGHDTVSWYQQALGQGPQFIFQYYEEEERQRGNFPDRFSGHQFPNYSSELNVNALLLGDSALYLCASSLAVGDQPQHFGDGTRLSIL.

The gene calls are TRBV20-1 and TRBJ1-1; D is uncertain. The CDR3 runs to 14 residues. Germline loops: CDR1 DFQATT, CDR2 SNEGSKA (reference sequence). As DNA, the CDR3 is TGCACAGGACCCTTTCCCCAAAGCTCCGCTGAAGCTTTCTTT. Translation: CTGPFPQSSAEAFF.

This clonotype was recorded at least ten times. The chain uses TRBV6-6 and TRBJ2-3; maybe TRBD2 (6 bases). Trimming stripped 7 bases from V and 1 base from J, with 9 bases between. This CDR3 contains 13 residues. CDR1 and CDR2 (germline): MNHNY, SVGAGI (reference sequence). CDR3 in DNA: TGTGCCAGCACACAGCGGGGCACAGATACGCAGTATTTT. Residues: CASTQRGTDTQYF.

This clonotype was seen only a few times. The chain recombines TRBV11-3 with TRBJ2-3; 10 bases match TRBD2. Germline CDR1 and CDR2: SGHNT and YENEEA. V dropped 5 bases and J dropped 2; count of bases not matched to a gene: 10. This CDR3 region has 17 residues. The DNA for the CDR3 is TGTGCCAGCAGCCCCCGCACGGGACTAGCGACCACAGATACGCAGTATTTT. Translation gives CASSPRTGLATTDTQYF.

This clonotype was seen a handful of times. This chain connects TRBV7-2 to TRBJ2-4, with D tentatively TRBD1 or TRBD2 (5 bases each). The ends were cut back, 5 bases at V and 5 bases at J, with 19 bases in the middle. The CDR3 extends over 16 amino acids. In germline, CDR1 is SGHTA, CDR2 FQGNSA. CDR3 loop: CASSTRLLLGENIQYF. In nucleotides, the CDR3 is TGTGCCAGCAGCACCAGACTTCTCCTGGGGGAAAACATTCAGTACTTC.

This clonotype was counted at least ten times. This chain links TRBV5-1 with TRBJ2-2; D might be TRBD2 (5 bases). With 7 bases removed from V and 1 base from J, the gap between germline ends came to 14 bases. The CDR3 runs 15 residues. Germline V gene sequence: CDR1 SGHRS, CDR2 YFSETQ. The CDR3 reads CASGGEAGNTGELFF. As DNA, the CDR3 is TGCGCCAGCGGAGGAGAGGCCGGGAACACCGGGGAGCTGTTTTTT.

The V and J genes are TRBV5-1 and TRBJ2-7; tentative D call: TRBD2 (5 bases). The CDR3 totals 15 residues. Trimming shortened V by 4 bases and J by 4 bases, and 18 bases separated the two germline ends. Germline V gene lookup returns CDR1 SGHRS and CDR2 YFSETQ. DNA for the CDR3: TGCGCCAGCAGCCGGCGGGCGGACCTATCATACGAGCAGTACTTC. It codes for CASSRRADLSYEQYF.